The 16 T cell receptor beta chains in this list originate from one sample, sequenced in a study of blood T cell repertoires in COVID-19. Clones were sequenced by immunoSEQ multiplex PCR, and TCRdb holds only the in-frame ones, with some missing. The sample records around 150,000 clones, almost 80% being singletons. Sample: peripheral blood. These TCRs come from a man between 60 and 75 years old who had recovered from COVID-19.

For the CDR3, the DNA is TGTGCCAGCAGCCCCCAGGGTGGCGCTAACTATGGCTACACCTTC. Its translation is CASSPQGGANYGYTF. The chain employs TRBV28 and TRBJ1-2; D might be TRBD1 (5 bases). This CDR3 comprises 15 residues. Trimming removed 6 bases at V and 0 bases at J, with 14 bases between. The germline gives CDR1 MDHEN, CDR2 SYDVKM.

The genes are TRBV28 and TRBJ1-5, with TRBD1 matching 10 bases. The CDR3 sequence is 14 residues long. The V gene end was trimmed by 3 bases and the J gene end by 7 bases; junction bases not matched to a gene: 3. The germline V gene encodes CDR1 MDHEN and CDR2 SYDVKM. In nucleotides, the CDR3 is TGTGCCAGCAGTTTGACAGGGGGCCGGCAGCCCCAGCATTTT. Translating it yields CASSLTGGRQPQHF.

V and J are TRBV3-1 (or the pseudogene TRBV3-2) and TRBJ1-3; 7 bases align to TRBD1. With V trimmed by 7 bases and J by 0 bases, 9 bases remained unmatched. The CDR3 totals 16 residues. The germline V gene has CDR1 LGHDT and CDR2 YNNKEL (reference sequence). In DNA form, the CDR3 reads TGTGCCAGCAATTACGGGACAGTCTACTCTGGAAACACCATATATTTT. Amino acids: CASNYGTVYSGNTIYF.

The sample holds a few counts of this clone. The chain carries TRBV5-1 and TRBJ1-6, with TRBD1 as a possible D gene (6 bases). The CDR3 has 12 amino acids. Germline V gene lookup returns CDR1 SGHRS and CDR2 YFSETQ. The germline V and J ends were trimmed by 3 bases and 13 bases, with 11 bases remaining between them. CDR3 loop: CASSSGESPLHF. CDR3 coding DNA: TGCGCCAGCAGCTCAGGGGAAAGCCCCCTCCACTTT.

V and J are TRBV7-2 and TRBJ2-7; possibly TRBD2 for D (6 bases). Between the trimmed V and J ends, which lost 1 base and 0 bases, there was a span of 10 bases. Germline V gene data show CDR1 as SGHTA and CDR2 as FQGNSA. The CDR3 loop spans 15 amino acids. Here the CDR3 reads CASSLEPGVSYEQYF. The CDR3 DNA reads TGTGCCAGCAGCTTAGAACCGGGGGTCTCCTACGAGCAGTACTTC.

CDR3 protein: CASRVGGAGELFF. Here the CDR3 DNA reads TGTGCCAGCAGGGTCGGAGGGGCCGGGGAGCTGTTTTTT. The gene calls are TRBV5-6 and TRBJ2-2; possible D gene TRBD2, 6 bases. V shed 5 bases and J shed 6 bases, with 11 bases lying between them. Germline V CDR1 and CDR2: SGHDT, YYEEEE. This CDR3 is built from 13 residues.

The V call is TRBV4-2, the J call TRBJ2-7; 7 nucleotides align to TRBD2. The CDR3 extends over 15 amino acids. V trimming: 5 bases; J trimming: 1 base; junction bases outside the gene matches: 8. CDR1 is LGHNA, CDR2 YNFKEQ, per germline. The CDR3 here is CASSGSGSRSYEQYF. CDR3 sequence (DNA): TGTGCCAGCAGCGGTAGCGGGTCTAGGTCCTACGAGCAGTACTTC.

This clone was picked up a small number of times. This chain joins TRBV24-1 and TRBJ2-1; 7 positions match TRBD2. The V gene end was trimmed by 0 bases and the J gene end by 4 bases; junction bases not matched to a gene: 5. This CDR3 has 16 residues. The germline CDR1 and CDR2 sequences are KGHDR and SFDVKD. Here the CDR3 reads CATSDLEASGYNEQFF. DNA of the CDR3: TGTGCCACCAGTGATTTGGAAGCTAGCGGATACAATGAGCAGTTCTTC.

Remarks on this clone: This sample also contains other DNA sequences that code for the same CDR3. The rearrangement uses TRBV7-2 and TRBJ2-7; 7 bases are a match to TRBD2. The germline gives CDR1 SGHTA, CDR2 FQGNSA. This CDR3 has 16 amino acids. Unmatched junction bases numbered 6, after V lost 0 bases and J lost 1 base. The CDR3 here is CASSLARGGSSYEQYF. In DNA, the CDR3 is TGTGCCAGCAGCTTAGCGCGGGGCGGGAGTTCCTACGAGCAGTACTTC. Full variable domain (missing parts from reference TRBV7-2 and TRBJ2-7): GAGVSQSPSNKVTEKGKDVELRCDPISGHTALYWYRQSLGQGLEFLIYFQGNSAPDKSGLPSDRFSAERTGGSVSTLTIQRTQQEDSAVYLCASSLARGGSSYEQYFGPGTRLTVT.

The V call is TRBV6-5, the J call TRBJ1-6; D might be TRBD1 (5 bases). The germline gives CDR1 MNHEY, CDR2 SVGAGI. Trimming left V 8 bases short and J 6 bases short, with 11 bases between. This CDR3 is built from 13 residues. The CDR3 protein is CASVGQGNSPLHF. The CDR3 DNA follows: TGTGCCAGCGTCGGGCAGGGTAATTCACCCCTCCACTTT.

The gene calls are TRBV15 and TRBJ1-3, with TRBD1 as a possible D gene (5 bases). V shed 5 bases and J shed 3 bases, with 11 bases lying between them. The CDR3 is made up of 14 amino acids. The germline V gene has CDR1 LNHNV and CDR2 YYDKDF (reference sequence). This chain's CDR3 is CATSLGGDGNTIYF. CDR3 DNA: TGTGCCACCAGCCTAGGAGGGGATGGAAACACCATATATTTT.

The J gene is TRBJ2-7, the V gene TRBV7-2, with no clear D. V was shortened by 4 bases and J by 7 bases, with 11 bases between the two germline ends. CDR1 and CDR2 from the germline V gene are SGHTA and FQGNSA. CDR3 length: 12 residues. CDR3 loop: CASSSIEEEQYF. The DNA for the CDR3 is TGTGCCAGCAGCTCAATAGAGGAGGAGCAGTACTTC.

The chain carries TRBV5-4 and TRBJ2-5; 7 positions agree with TRBD1. This CDR3 has 13 residues. The ends lost 8 bases at V and 2 bases at J; junction bases unmatched: 6. CDR1 is SGHNT and CDR2 is YYREEE in the germline V gene (reference sequence). The CDR3 DNA is TGTGCCAGTAGTGGGACAGCACAAGAGACCCAGTACTTC. This codes for CASSGTAQETQYF.

Only one count was recorded for this clone. This sequence joins TRBV15 and TRBJ2-1; 9 bases agree with TRBD2. CDR3 size: 16 residues. V lost 0 bases to trimming and J lost 7 bases; unmatched junction nucleotides: 7. Per the germline V gene, CDR1 is LNHNV and CDR2 is YYDKDF (reference sequence). The CDR3, as DNA: TGTGCCACCAGCAGAGATCTTAGCGGGAGTGGGAATGAGCAGTTCTTC. This translates into CATSRDLSGSGNEQFF.

This rearrangement joins TRBV9 to TRBJ2-3, with no clear D. The V end lost 0 bases, the J end lost 3 bases, and 5 bases lay between the germline ends. From germline, CDR1 is SGDLS and CDR2 YYNGEE. The CDR3 loop spans 13 amino acids. CDR3 sequence (DNA): TGTGCCAGCAGCGTAGCTCGGACAGATACGCAGTATTTT. Translation gives CASSVARTDTQYF.

The chain employs TRBV5-1 and TRBJ2-5; no reliable D call. CDR1 is SGHRS and CDR2 is YFSETQ in the germline V gene. V lost 4 bases to trimming and J lost 5 bases, with 15 bases between them. There are 14 residues in the CDR3. CDR3 nucleotide sequence: TGCGCCAGCAGCCAAAGCAGTACCGGGGAGACCCAGTACTTC. Translated: CASSQSSTGETQYF.